The 14 T cell receptor beta chains below were found in one sample sequenced in a study of blood T cell repertoires in COVID-19. Profiling relied on immunoSEQ multiplex PCR, and the TCRdb table lists in-frame clones only, not all of them. The profile shows about 59,000 clones, about 72% of them singletons. Specimen: peripheral blood. These receptors were collected from an elderly man with acute or convalescent COVID-19.

This clone has more than one count but fewer than ten. Other DNA sequences in this sample translate to the same CDR3. The V gene is TRBV5-6, the J gene TRBJ1-2; 10 bases are a match to TRBD1. Germline V gene lookup returns CDR1 SGHDT and CDR2 YYEEEE. The ends lost 4 bases at V and 2 bases at J; junction bases unmatched: 2. CDR3 length: 14 amino acids. CDR3 in amino acids: CASSPGQGNYGYTF. DNA of the CDR3: TGTGCCAGCAGCCCGGGACAGGGGAACTATGGCTACACCTTC. Based on the CDR3 plus reference TRBV5-6 and TRBJ1-2, the full variable domain is DAGVTQSPTHLIKTRGQQVTLRCSPKSGHDTVSWYQQALGQGPQFIFQYYEEEERQRGNFPDRFSGHQFPNYSSELNVNALLLGDSALYLCASSPGQGNYGYTFGSGTRLTVV.

This rearrangement joins TRBV9 to TRBJ1-3, with 10 bases that match TRBD1. V lost 1 base to trimming and J lost 3 bases; unmatched junction nucleotides: 4. The CDR3 extends over 16 amino acids. Germline V gene sequence: CDR1 SGDLS, CDR2 YYNGEE. The DNA of the CDR3 is TGTGCCAGCAGCGTAACCGGGACAGGGGTTGGAAACACCATATATTTT. Its translation is CASSVTGTGVGNTIYF.

The table lists this clone with a count of one. The CDR3 DNA sequence: TGTGCCAGCAGTGGACTAGCGGGTTATCCCCCGTATTTT. Encoded protein: CASSGLAGYPPYF. The chain employs TRBV12-3 or TRBV12-4 and TRBJ2-3, with TRBD2 identical over 11 bases. The CDR3 extends over 13 amino acids. Germline trimming cut 5 bases from V and 14 bases from J; bases unmatched to any gene: 9.

The chain has TRBV3-1 (or the pseudogene TRBV3-2) and TRBJ2-2; no reliable D call. The CDR3 sequence is 15 residues long. V lost 0 bases and J 1 base, leaving 6 bases between the germline ends. Germline CDR1 LGHDT, CDR2 YNNKEL (reference sequence). CDR3 in amino acids: CASSQDYGNTGELFF. The CDR3 DNA is TGTGCCAGCAGCCAAGATTACGGGAACACCGGGGAGCTGTTTTTT.

This clone appeared a few times. The chain combines TRBV5-1 with TRBJ1-3, with D possibly being TRBD1 (6 bases). V lost 3 bases and J lost 2, with 15 bases in between. Per germline, CDR1 SGHRS and CDR2 YFSETQ. The CDR3 spans 16 residues. CDR3 loop: CASSSEAGTTGNTIYF. The DNA of the CDR3 is TGCGCCAGCAGCTCCGAGGCCGGGACAACTGGAAACACCATATATTTT.

This chain connects TRBV5-1 to TRBJ1-2; 7 nucleotides line up with TRBD1. In germline, CDR1 is SGHRS, CDR2 YFSETQ. The CDR3 has 14 amino acids. V dropped 2 bases and J dropped 2; count of bases not matched to a gene: 3. The CDR3: CASSFGQANYGYTF. Here the CDR3 DNA reads TGCGCCAGCAGCTTTGGACAGGCGAACTATGGCTACACCTTC.

J is TRBJ2-2 and V is TRBV29-1, with D tentatively TRBD1 (5 bases). V dropped 4 bases and J dropped 0 bases, with 9 bases sitting between them. The CDR3 spans 14 residues. Germline V gene lookup returns CDR1 SQVTM and CDR2 ANQGSEA. The CDR3 spells CSVVGRANTGELFF. CDR3 DNA: TGCAGCGTTGTAGGCAGGGCGAACACCGGGGAGCTGTTTTTT.

J is TRBJ2-3 and V is TRBV18; D may be TRBD1 (5 bases). Germline V gene sequence: CDR1 KGHSH, CDR2 LQKENI. The ends were cut back, 2 bases at V and 1 base at J, with 10 bases in the middle. The CDR3 contains 15 residues. CDR3 nucleotide sequence: TGTGCCAGCTCACCATACGAAGGGGGCACAGATACGCAGTATTTT. Its protein product is CASSPYEGGTDTQYF.

This clone came up a few times. The chain uses TRBV7-6 and TRBJ2-7; D gene ambiguous. The V gene lost 3 bases and the J gene lost 3 bases, with 9 bases spanning the gap. Germline CDR1 SGHVS, CDR2 FNYEAQ. The CDR3 has 13 amino acids. The CDR3 spells CASSFSLNYEQYF. CDR3 bases: TGTGCCAGCAGCTTTAGCTTAAACTACGAGCAGTACTTC.

This clone has only one observation. The chain employs TRBV3-1 (or the pseudogene TRBV3-2) and TRBJ2-7, with D possibly matching TRBD1 (7 bases). Trimming removed 0 bases from V and 7 bases from J, with 16 bases in between. Germline CDR1 and CDR2: LGHDT and YNNKEL (reference sequence). CDR3 length: 15 amino acids. DNA of the CDR3: TGTGCCAGCAGCCAAGATGGAGGGGGCATCTTGGAGCAGTACTTC. Protein product: CASSQDGGGILEQYF.

The chain's CDR3 is CASRVDKYYNSPLHF. The CDR3 DNA reads TGTGCCAGCAGGGTAGACAAGTACTATAATTCACCCCTCCACTTT. The chain employs TRBV6-5 and TRBJ1-6; D unresolved. CDR1 and CDR2 from the germline V gene are MNHEY and SVGAGI. V was trimmed by 6 bases and J by 3 bases, leaving 12 bases between them. The CDR3 has 15 amino acids.

This clone was picked up a small number of times. The J gene is TRBJ1-2, the V gene TRBV6-1; 10 positions match TRBD1. Losses at the gene ends were 2 bases for V and 8 bases for J; bases not matched to a gene: 14. Germline lookup yields CDR1 MNHNS and CDR2 SASEGT. This CDR3 has 17 amino acids. CDR3 sequence reads: CASSETTGGASHIGYTF. The CDR3 DNA reads as TGTGCCAGCAGTGAAACGACAGGGGGCGCCTCCCATATCGGCTACACCTTC.

DNA of the CDR3: TGTGCCAGCAGACTAGCGGGAGCGTCAGATACGCAGTATTTT. Residues: CASRLAGASDTQYF. V and J are TRBV27 and TRBJ2-3; 11 nucleotides match TRBD2. The germline V gene has CDR1 MNHEY and CDR2 SMNVEV (reference sequence). The CDR3 runs to 14 residues. V gave up 6 bases and J gave up 4 bases; unmatched junction bases: 3.

This rearrangement joins TRBV19 to TRBJ1-2, with TRBD1 as a possible D gene (5 bases). The germline gives CDR1 LNHDA, CDR2 SQIVND (reference sequence). The V and J ends lost 6 bases and 4 bases respectively, with 18 bases between them. The CDR3 has 15 residues. Here the CDR3 reads CASSNPRDGSYGYTF. The CDR3 nucleotides read TGTGCCAGTAGCAACCCCCGGGACGGGAGCTATGGCTACACCTTC. The full variable domain, its missing parts supplied by reference TRBV19 and TRBJ1-2, is DGGITQSPKYLFRKEGQNVTLSCEQNLNHDAMYWYRQDPGQGLRLIYYSQIVNDFQKGDIAEGYSVSREKKESFPLTVTSAQKNPTAFYLCASSNPRDGSYGYTFGSGTRLTVV.